The 15 T cell receptor beta chains given below trace back to one sample, sequenced in a study of T cell changes during pregnancy in multiple sclerosis. Sequencing used immunoSEQ multiplex PCR; TCRdb keeps in-frame clones, though not all of them. The sample lists approximately 40,000 clones; over 80% were seen once. The specimen was peripheral blood, collected in the first trimester of pregnancy. These receptors were taken from a female donor in good health, enrolled as a control in a pregnancy study.

The chain is built from TRBV2 and TRBJ2-5; TRBD2 matches at 13 bases. Germline V gene sequence: CDR1 SNHLY, CDR2 FYNNEI. V trimming: 10 bases; J trimming: 5 bases; junction bases outside the gene matches: 4. This CDR3 has 13 residues. CDR3 sequence: CATGTSGTETQYF. DNA of the CDR3: TGTGCCACCGGGACTAGCGGGACTGAGACCCAGTACTTC. The full variable domain, rest sourced from reference TRBV2 and TRBJ2-5, is EPEVTQTPSHQVTQMGQEVILRCVPISNHLYFYWYRQILGQKVEFLVSFYNNEISEKSEIFDDQFSVERPDGSNFTLKIRSTKLEDSAMYFCATGTSGTETQYFGPGTRLLVL.

This chain links TRBV7-2 with TRBJ1-1, with D maybe TRBD1 (5 bases). V was clipped by 5 bases and J by 0 bases, with 19 bases between them. The CDR3 covers 17 residues. CDR1 is SGHTA, CDR2 FQGNSA, per germline. In nucleotides, the CDR3 is TGTGCCAGCAGCCCCGTGGGGGGTCTAAGGATGAACACTGAAGCTTTCTTT. This codes for CASSPVGGLRMNTEAFF.

The rearrangement joins TRBV9 to TRBJ1-1; D is uncertain. The CDR3 extends over 14 amino acids. The V end lost 2 bases, the J end lost 1 base, and 9 bases lay between the germline ends. The germline gives CDR1 SGDLS, CDR2 YYNGEE. The CDR3 nucleotides read TGTGCCAGCAGCGTGGCTCCAGGGAACACTGAAGCTTTCTTT. Protein product: CASSVAPGNTEAFF.

The chain has TRBV7-8 and TRBJ1-3; the match to TRBD1 covers 7 bases. Germline V gives CDR1 SGHVS, CDR2 FQNEAQ. This CDR3 region has 14 residues. J lost 4 bases, V lost 4 bases, and 4 bases had no gene match. This CDR3 is CASSSTGTGNTIYF. The DNA for the CDR3 is TGTGCCAGCAGCTCGACAGGGACCGGAAACACCATATATTTT. The whole variable domain, remainder taken from reference TRBV7-8 and TRBJ1-3, is GAGVSQSPRYKVAKRGQDVALRCDPISGHVSLFWYQQALGQGPEFLTYFQNEAQLDKSGLPSDRFFAERPEGSVSTLKIQRTQQEDSAVYLCASSSTGTGNTIYFGEGSWLTVV.

The gene calls are TRBV29-1 and TRBJ2-3; 8 positions match TRBD1. The germline gives CDR1 SQVTM, CDR2 ANQGSEA. Trimming removed 6 bases from V and 2 bases from J; junction bases left unmatched: 13. This CDR3 is built from 16 residues. The DNA for the CDR3 is TGCAGCGTAGGTAGGGGGACAGGTCCCCTCACAGATACGCAGTATTTT. Amino acids: CSVGRGTGPLTDTQYF.

This chain joins TRBV19 and TRBJ2-1, with TRBD2 identical over 8 bases. The junction had 3 bases not matched to a gene; V was cut back by 5 bases and J by 0 bases. CDR3 length equals 15 residues. Germline V CDR1 and CDR2: LNHDA, SQIVND (reference sequence). CDR3 bases: TGTGCCAGTAGTGTAAGCGGGAGCTCCTACAATGAGCAGTTCTTC. This gives the protein CASSVSGSSYNEQFF.

The chain employs TRBV7-9 and TRBJ2-7; 9 positions match TRBD1. From germline, CDR1 is SEHNR and CDR2 FQNEAQ (reference sequence). The CDR3 is 15 amino acids. V was clipped by 3 bases and J by 4 bases; unmatched bases: 7. CDR3 sequence (DNA): TGTGCCAGCAGCTTGAGGACAGGGGTAAATTACGAGCAGTACTTC. As protein: CASSLRTGVNYEQYF. Full variable domain (missing parts from reference TRBV7-9 and TRBJ2-7): DTGVSQNPRHKITKRGQNVTFRCDPISEHNRLYWYRQTLGQGPEFLTYFQNEAQLEKSRLLSDRFSAERPKGSFSTLEIQRTEQGDSAMYLCASSLRTGVNYEQYFGPGTRLTVT.

The chain has TRBV19 and TRBJ1-2, with D possibly matching TRBD1 (5 bases). CDR3 length equals 14 residues. V shed 8 bases and J shed 0 bases, with 13 bases lying between them. CDR1 and CDR2 (germline): LNHDA, SQIVND (reference sequence). CDR3 bases: TGTGCCAGTGATCCTGGACACACTAACTATGGCTACACCTTC. Protein product: CASDPGHTNYGYTF.

This clone has more than one count but fewer than ten. The V gene is TRBV7-8, the J gene TRBJ2-7, with D perhaps TRBD2 (5 bases). The CDR3 length is 12 residues. Germline CDR1 is SGHVS and CDR2 is FQNEAQ. V was trimmed by 4 bases and J by 4 bases, leaving 8 bases between them. CDR3: CASSSRGYEQYF. For the CDR3, the DNA is TGTGCCAGCAGCTCCAGAGGGTACGAGCAGTACTTC.

The CDR3 coding sequence is TGTGCCAGCAGCGTTAGGCTAGCGTCTCAAAGGCACAATGAGCAGTTCTTC. Translation gives CASSVRLASQRHNEQFF. The V call is TRBV9, the J call TRBJ2-1; tentatively, D is TRBD2 (6 bases). The CDR3 spans 17 residues. Between the trimmed V and J ends, which lost 2 bases and 5 bases, there was a span of 20 bases. CDR1 is SGDLS, CDR2 YYNGEE, per germline.

The rearrangement joins TRBV6-1 to TRBJ2-3; a weak D match, TRBD1 (5 bases). Trimming shortened V by 2 bases and J by 0 bases, and 15 bases separated the two germline ends. The germline V gene has CDR1 MNHNS and CDR2 SASEGT. The CDR3 sequence is 17 residues long. CDR3 residues: CASSETTGFASTDTQYF. The CDR3 nucleotides are TGTGCCAGCAGTGAAACCACAGGTTTCGCTAGCACAGATACGCAGTATTTT.

The chain is built from TRBV15 and TRBJ1-5, with D unclear. CDR1 is LNHNV, CDR2 YYDKDF, per germline (reference sequence). This CDR3 is 13 amino acids long. V was clipped by 3 bases and J by 2 bases, with 5 bases between them. The CDR3 loop is CATSSKRNQPQHF. The CDR3 region has the DNA TGTGCCACCAGCAGTAAGCGCAATCAGCCCCAGCATTTT.

The chain is built from TRBV15 and TRBJ2-3; D is possibly TRBD2 (5 bases). V was shortened by 3 bases and J by 0 bases, with 10 bases between the two germline ends. Germline CDR1 LNHNV, CDR2 YYDKDF (reference sequence). This CDR3 has 15 residues. The chain's CDR3 is CATSRESGSTDTQYF. In DNA form, the CDR3 reads TGTGCCACCAGCAGGGAAAGCGGTAGCACAGATACGCAGTATTTT.

The chain employs TRBV10-1 and TRBJ2-1; 10 bases agree with TRBD2. Germline loops: CDR1 WNHNN, CDR2 SYGVQD (reference sequence). This CDR3 spans 16 amino acids. Trimming removed 8 bases from V and 2 bases from J; junction bases left unmatched: 9. The CDR3 reads CASQAGGRSPYNEQFF. CDR3 nucleotide sequence: TGCGCCAGCCAAGCGGGAGGGCGATCGCCCTACAATGAGCAGTTCTTC.

This clone was observed a handful of times. This chain uses TRBV5-4 with TRBJ1-2, with TRBD1 identical over 7 bases. Looked up from germline, CDR1 is SGHNT and CDR2 is YYREEE (reference sequence). The J segment lost 5 bases and the V segment lost 6 bases, leaving 7 bases of the junction unmatched. The CDR3 runs 13 residues. The CDR3 bases are TGTGCCAGCACCCCGACAGGGTTTTATGGCTACACCTTC. Residues: CASTPTGFYGYTF.